The clone carrying this T cell receptor (beta chain) was detected only once. This sample is part of a study of blood T cell repertoires in COVID-19. Looking at the study overall: Sources were T cells, B-cell-depleted T cells, or PBMCs; the material itself was cDNA or gDNA.

The Seattle patients joined while their infection was active and were tracked longitudinally afterward. TCRdb's table, derived via immunoSEQ multiplex PCR, lists solely in-frame clones and lacks some. Of some 200,000 clones in the sample, less than 85% were seen once. The sequenced sample consisted of peripheral blood. This receptor was identified in a woman aged 80 or over with COVID-19, enrolled during active disease.

The CDR3 loop reads CASSFHRGTTEAFF. In DNA, the CDR3 is TGTGCCAGCAGCTTCCATCGGGGGACCACTGAAGCTTTCTTT. V usage is TRBV7-9 and J usage is TRBJ1-1; D might be TRBD1 (5 bases). CDR1 is SEHNR and CDR2 is FQNEAQ in the germline V gene (reference sequence). The CDR3 spans 14 residues. Trimming shortened V by 3 bases and J by 4 bases, and 12 bases separated the two germline ends.